The next 26 T cell receptor beta chains were all read from a single sample in a study of T cells in Graves' hyperthyroidism and ophthalmopathy (dated by TCRdb to the late 2010s). Receptor libraries were prepared by multiplex PCR. The run used an Illumina HiSeq 2000. TCR beta CDR3 regions were amplified from RNA transcripts. A first-round RT-PCR of the TCR CDR3 used the HTBI primer set with the Qiagen OneStep RT-PCR kit. The public reads were reprocessed in TCRdb via fastp at Q25 and MiXCR, keeping in-frame beta chains. Each CDR3 protein appears once, grouped with its most common genes and DNA. This sample has roughly 510,000 distinct CDR3 sequences in its table, and about 46% of those were observed once. Of the sample, approximately 44% is held by the ten largest clones. Sequences were obtained from peripheral blood or thyroid tissue (not recorded which). Every receptor here comes from an adult woman with Graves' disease, either hyperthyroidism or ophthalmopathy (not recorded which).

The chain couples TRBV25-1 to TRBJ1-4, with 7 bases aligning to TRBD1. V lost 1 base, J lost 5 bases, and 4 bases stayed unmatched. Germline CDR1 reads MGHDK; CDR2 reads SYGVNS. CDR3 length: 15 amino acids. CDR3 sequence: CASSEWTGGNEKLFF. CDR3 DNA sequence: TGTGCCAGCAGTGAATGGACAGGAGGAAATGAAAAACTGTTTTTT. The full variable domain, in which reference TRBV25-1 and TRBJ1-4 provide the parts outside the CDR3, is EADIYQTPRYLVIGTGKKITLECSQTMGHDKMYWYQQDPGMELHLIHYSYGVNSTEKGDLSSESTVSRIRTEHFPLTLESARPSHTSQYLCASSEWTGGNEKLFFGSGTQLSVL.

This clonotype was observed at least ten times. The chain uses TRBV7-9 and TRBJ1-1; TRBD1 aligns across 8 bases. This CDR3 region has 13 residues. CDR1 is SEHNR, CDR2 FQNEAQ, per germline (reference sequence). The V and J ends lost 0 bases and 7 bases, in that order; junction bases with no gene match: 1. The DNA for the CDR3 is TGTGCCAGCAGCTTAGCGGACAGGGATGAAGCTTTCTTT. Translated, it gives CASSLADRDEAFF.

This chain joins TRBV29-1 and TRBJ2-6; 10 bases fit TRBD2. Germline CDR1 and CDR2: SQVTM and ANQGSEA. The CDR3 runs to 16 residues. V gave up 5 bases and J gave up 3 bases; unmatched junction bases: 7. CDR3 in DNA: TGCAGCGTTCTAATAGCGGGAGGACTTGGGGCCAACGTCCTGACTTTC. Translation: CSVLIAGGLGANVLTF.

Ten or more counts support this clonotype. The chain couples TRBV12-3 or TRBV12-4 to TRBJ1-1; 11 nucleotides align to TRBD1. With 1 base clipped from V and 6 bases from J, the junction kept 4 bases outside the gene matches. This CDR3 is 15 amino acids long. The CDR3 is CASSLGAGQGAEAFF. Written as DNA, the CDR3 is TGTGCCAGCAGTTTAGGGGCGGGACAGGGGGCTGAAGCTTTCTTT.

V is TRBV7-3 and J is TRBJ1-1, with a tentative D call TRBD1 (5 bases). Trimming pared 5 bases from V and 7 bases from J, leaving 11 bases between. Germline V gives CDR1 SGHTA, CDR2 FQGTGA. This CDR3 has 12 residues. CDR3 sequence (DNA): TGTGCCAGCAGCCCCGGGGGAGTTGAAGCTTTCTTT. It is translated as CASSPGGVEAFF.

The rearrangement uses TRBV4-2 and TRBJ1-1, with a tentative D call TRBD1 (5 bases). From germline, CDR1 is LGHNA and CDR2 YNFKEQ. Trimming removed 0 bases from V and 5 bases from J, with 13 bases in between. This CDR3 is 15 amino acids long. CDR3 sequence (DNA): TGTGCCAGCAGCCAAGATGAAAGGCAGGGAACTGAAGCTTTCTTT. Protein sequence: CASSQDERQGTEAFF.

V gene TRBV24-1 combines with J gene TRBJ2-7; 7 bases match TRBD1. The V gene's germline CDR1 is KGHDR and CDR2 SFDVKD. The V and J ends lost 1 base and 3 bases, in that order; junction bases with no gene match: 8. This CDR3 spans 16 amino acids. CDR3 loop: CATSDFPKTGSYEQYF. The CDR3 DNA reads as TGTGCCACCAGTGATTTTCCCAAGACAGGGAGCTACGAGCAGTACTTC.

V is TRBV12-3 or TRBV12-4 and J is TRBJ2-5, with D perhaps TRBD1 (5 bases). This CDR3 spans 15 amino acids. Trimming shortened V by 3 bases and J by 5 bases, and 16 bases separated the two germline ends. CDR3 DNA sequence: TGTGCCAGCAGTTTTCACGTCCTGGGGCGGGAGACCCAGTACTTC. The encoded protein is CASSFHVLGRETQYF.

The rearrangement links TRBV29-1 to TRBJ1-3; perhaps TRBD1 as D (5 bases). CDR3 length: 14 residues. Deletions cut 8 bases from V and 0 bases from J, with 14 bases between. Germline V gene lookup returns CDR1 SQVTM and CDR2 ANQGSEA. The CDR3 region has the DNA TGCAGCAGTCCTAGCCAGGGCTCTGGAAACACCATATATTTT. Protein sequence: CSSPSQGSGNTIYF.

Comments on this clonotype: A much larger clone is a single base away; this may be a read error. The rearrangement joins TRBV7-9 to TRBJ2-7; maybe TRBD2 (6 bases). The CDR3 covers 14 residues. The germline gives CDR1 SEHNR, CDR2 FQNEAQ (reference sequence). The CDR3 loop reads CARSLGDLTYEQYF. CDR3 nucleotide sequence: TGTGCCAGGAGCTTAGGGGACTTAACCTACGAGCAGTACTTC.

V gene TRBV2 combines with J gene TRBJ2-5, with D perhaps TRBD2 (6 bases). Trimming removed 8 bases at V and 4 bases at J, with 14 bases between. CDR1 and CDR2 (germline): SNHLY, FYNNEI. The CDR3 contains 13 residues. The CDR3 loop is CASEEGLIETQYF. The CDR3 bases are TGTGCCAGCGAGGAGGGGCTGATAGAGACCCAGTACTTC.

The chain has TRBV19 and TRBJ2-6; the D gene could be TRBD1 or TRBD2 (5 bases each). The CDR3 consists of 16 residues. Germline CDR1 LNHDA, CDR2 SQIVND (reference sequence). The germline V and J ends were trimmed by 6 bases and 0 bases, with 12 bases remaining between them. CDR3 residues: CASRGTADSGANVLTF. The CDR3 nucleotides read TGTGCCAGTAGGGGGACGGCGGACTCTGGGGCCAACGTCCTGACTTTC.

This clonotype was observed many times. The rearrangement links TRBV19 to TRBJ1-1; D is unclear. The CDR3 has 14 residues. Germline loops: CDR1 LNHDA, CDR2 SQIVND (reference sequence). Trimming removed 6 bases from V and 4 bases from J, with 15 bases in between. CDR3 in amino acids: CASSIEVWGTEAFF. The CDR3, as DNA: TGTGCCAGTAGCATCGAGGTGTGGGGCACTGAAGCTTTCTTT.

This clonotype was seen only once. The rearrangement joins TRBV10-2 to TRBJ1-2; no clear D. The V end was cut by 7 bases, the J end by 4 bases, with 10 bases between. The CDR3 loop spans 12 amino acids. Germline V gene data show CDR1 as WSHSY and CDR2 as SAAADI. CDR3 sequence (DNA): TGCGCCAGCATGTCGGGATCCTATGGCTACACCTTC. It codes for CASMSGSYGYTF.

This clonotype was seen a handful of times. This may stem from a read error, because a much larger clone lies one nucleotide away. The V and J genes are TRBV7-8 and TRBJ1-1, with D uncertain. The CDR3 consists of 14 residues. Trimming removed 1 base from V and 1 base from J, with 7 bases in between. Germline values: CDR1 SGHVS, CDR2 FQNEAQ. CDR3: CASSLVGTNTEAFF. CDR3 nucleotide sequence: TGTGCCAGCAGCTTAGTGGGCACGAACACTGAAGCTTTCTTT.

This clonotype has more than one count but fewer than ten. The CDR3 reads CASSVLESYEQYF. The CDR3 DNA follows: TGTGCCAGCAGTGTTCTAGAATCCTACGAGCAGTACTTC. The genes are TRBV6-1 and TRBJ2-7; no firm D call. Deletions cut 4 bases from V and 1 base from J, with 8 bases between. The CDR3 consists of 13 residues. CDR1 and CDR2 (germline): MNHNS, SASEGT.

This clonotype has a single count. V gene TRBV20-1 combines with J gene TRBJ2-5, with TRBD1 matching over 10 bases. The CDR3 contains 15 residues. V lost 6 bases to trimming and J lost 4 bases; unmatched junction nucleotides: 11. CDR1 and CDR2 from the germline V gene are DFQATT and SNEGSKA (reference sequence). For the CDR3, the DNA is TGCAGTGCACCGCCCGGGACAGGGGCGGGAGAGACCCAGTACTTC. This translates into CSAPPGTGAGETQYF.

The chain uses TRBV30 and TRBJ2-7; D perhaps matches TRBD2 (5 bases). V shed 2 bases and J shed 3 bases, with 11 bases lying between them. The CDR3 has 13 amino acids. Germline lookup yields CDR1 GTSNPN and CDR2 SVGIG (reference sequence). Written as DNA, the CDR3 is TGTGCCTGGAGTCGGACGGGAAGCTACGAGCAGTACTTC. Amino acids: CAWSRTGSYEQYF.

This clonotype was recorded at least ten times. V usage is TRBV7-2 and J usage is TRBJ1-5, with D uncertain. V lost 3 bases and J lost 3, with 6 bases in between. From germline, CDR1 is SGHTA and CDR2 FQGNSA. This CDR3 is 13 amino acids long. CDR3 in DNA: TGTGCCAGCAGCTTTCATAACAATCAGCCCCAGCATTTT. This gives the protein CASSFHNNQPQHF.

The rearrangement links TRBV29-1 to TRBJ2-2; no clear D gene. The CDR3 sequence is 13 residues long. Germline assignment: CDR1 SQVTM and CDR2 ANQGSEA. V shed 7 bases and J shed 3 bases, with 12 bases lying between them. The CDR3 spells CSGSTTYTGELFF. The CDR3 DNA reads as TGCAGCGGATCGACAACCTACACCGGGGAGCTGTTTTTT.

V gene TRBV7-3 combines with J gene TRBJ2-7, with unresolved D. V was pared by 5 bases and J by 3 bases, with 20 bases between. CDR1 SGHTA and CDR2 FQGTGA come from the germline V gene. This CDR3 spans 16 amino acids. The CDR3 DNA is TGTGCCAGCAGCCGAGGCCTAGGGAAAACAGACTACGAGCAGTACTTC. This translates into CASSRGLGKTDYEQYF.

V is TRBV7-3 and J is TRBJ2-7; 9 bases line up with TRBD2. Germline loops: CDR1 SGHTA, CDR2 FQGTGA. This CDR3 is built from 13 residues. The ends lost 4 bases at V and 5 bases at J; junction bases unmatched: 3. CDR3 DNA: TGTGCCAGCAGCTCGGGACTAGCTAACGAGCAGTACTTC. It is translated as CASSSGLANEQYF.

This clonotype was counted at least ten times. The chain is built from TRBV10-3 and TRBJ2-5, with 11 bases lining up with TRBD2. The CDR3 is 15 amino acids. Germline V gives CDR1 ENHRY, CDR2 SYGVKD. The V and J ends lost 3 bases and 10 bases, in that order; junction bases with no gene match: 10. CDR3 nucleotide sequence: TGTGCCATCAGTGACCATACTAGCGGGAGTGGGGACCAGTACTTC. Encoded protein: CAISDHTSGSGDQYF.

This clonotype was observed a few times. Likely a read error: the CDR3 ends without its conserved phenylalanine or tryptophan. The DNA is omitted, as the CDR3 cannot be located on it reliably, and the CDR3 follows TCRdb's listing. The V call is TRBV7-3, the J call TRBJ2-6; the tabulated D call, TRBD1, remains unverified against the DNA. From its first to its last residue, the CDR3 has 9 amino acids. CDR1 is SGHTA and CDR2 is FQGTGA in the germline V gene. The CDR3 spells CASSLGREV.

The chain employs TRBV29-1 and TRBJ2-5, with D possibly being TRBD2 (6 bases). The CDR3 covers 18 residues. Trimming took off 6 bases at V and 1 base at J, with 27 bases between the two ends. Germline V CDR1 and CDR2: SQVTM, ANQGSEA. This CDR3 is CSVRGLFETLVAQETQYF. Written as DNA, the CDR3 is TGCAGCGTGCGGGGACTGTTCGAAACGCTAGTGGCCCAAGAGACCCAGTACTTC.

Only one count was recorded for this clonotype. The gene calls are TRBV28 and TRBJ1-3, with TRBD1 matching over 9 bases. This CDR3 spans 16 amino acids. Germline values: CDR1 MDHEN, CDR2 SYDVKM. V lost 3 bases, J lost 4 bases, and 7 bases stayed unmatched. The CDR3 coding sequence is TGTGCCAGCAGTTTTGGACAGGGGCACGAAGGAAACACCATATATTTT. Translation: CASSFGQGHEGNTIYF.